Listed below are T cell receptor beta chains from one sample, sequenced in a study of T cell repertoires in cytomegalovirus infection. These receptors lack a known antigen. TCRdb passed the reads through MiXCR, listing each CDR3 protein once. The data show approximately 770,000 distinct CDR3 sequences, with 25% to 35% seen just once and about 12% held by the top ten. Sample: cultured CD8+ T cells from PBMCs, taken from culture after CMV antigen stimulation. The receptors derive from a human donor in good health (CMV status not recorded). Some clones in this sample may be carry-over from other donors' samples. Each CDR3 is given with its conserved first and last residue. Fields, in order: V gene, clone size, D gene, J gene, CDR3 DNA, CDR3 protein. The D gene is left open where the match is weak. Some rows have no size entry. The others give once, few or many, or a class for an expanded clone.

v_gene: TRBV3-1
abundance: .
d_gene: .
j_gene: TRBJ2-7
CDR3nt: TGTGCCAGCAGCCAAGCGGGAGAGGTCGACGAGCAGTACTTC
CDR3aa: CASSQAGEVDEQYF

v_gene: TRBV28
abundance: .
d_gene: TRBD1
j_gene: TRBJ1-4
CDR3nt: TGTGCCAGCAGTCCGGACAGGGGCCAATATAATGAAAAACTGTTTTTT
CDR3aa: CASSPDRGQYNEKLFF

v_gene: TRBV7-9
abundance: .
d_gene: .
j_gene: TRBJ1-1
CDR3nt: TGTGCCAGCAGCTTAGGCTTCGGGGTAGCTTTCTTT
CDR3aa: CASSLGFGVAFF

v_gene: TRBV5-6
abundance: .
d_gene: .
j_gene: TRBJ1-2
CDR3nt: TGTGCCAGCAGCTTGATTCAGGGGACCACATACTATGGCTACACCTTC
CDR3aa: CASSLIQGTTYYGYTF

v_gene: TRBV2
abundance: .
d_gene: .
j_gene: TRBJ2-7
CDR3nt: TGTGCCAGCAGCCCAAGGGCGCCGGCCGTAGACGAGCAGTACTTC
CDR3aa: CASSPRAPAVDEQYF

v_gene: TRBV5-4
abundance: .
d_gene: .
j_gene: TRBJ2-3
CDR3nt: TGTGCCAGCAGCGGTACAGGGCAACGCACAGATACGCAGTATTTT
CDR3aa: CASSGTGQRTDTQYF

v_gene: TRBV7-9
abundance: .
d_gene: TRBD1
j_gene: TRBJ1-2
CDR3nt: TGTGCCAGCAGCTCACGACAGGGCCCTCTACGCTACACCTTC
CDR3aa: CASSSRQGPLRYTF

v_gene: TRBV6-6
abundance: few
d_gene: TRBD1
j_gene: TRBJ1-6
CDR3nt: TGTGCCAGCAGTTACCGGGGGACAGTCTCTGATAATTCACCCCTCCACTTT
CDR3aa: CASSYRGTVSDNSPLHF

v_gene: TRBV27
abundance: .
d_gene: .
j_gene: TRBJ1-1
CDR3nt: TGTGCCAGCAGTTTATTGTGGTCCGGGGACACTGAAGCTTTCTTT
CDR3aa: CASSLLWSGDTEAFF

v_gene: TRBV9
abundance: .
d_gene: .
j_gene: TRBJ1-2
CDR3nt: TGTGCCAGCAGCGTAGCTGGGGGAGTATCCCGGCGTGGCTACACCTTC
CDR3aa: CASSVAGGVSRRGYTF

v_gene: TRBV6-5
abundance: .
d_gene: .
j_gene: TRBJ1-2
CDR3nt: TGTGCCAGCAGTTACTCCGGACAAGGGACGGGCTATGGCTACACCTTC
CDR3aa: CASSYSGQGTGYGYTF

v_gene: TRBV6-1
abundance: .
d_gene: .
j_gene: TRBJ1-2
CDR3nt: TGTGCCAGCGGTTCGATTCAGGGACCCCGGGGAGGCTACACCTTC
CDR3aa: CASGSIQGPRGGYTF

v_gene: TRBV11-2
abundance: .
d_gene: TRBD1
j_gene: TRBJ2-1
CDR3nt: TGTGCCAGCAGCGACTACCGACAGGGGAGCTCCTACAATGAGCAGTTCTTC
CDR3aa: CASSDYRQGSSYNEQFF

v_gene: TRBV4-2
abundance: few
d_gene: .
j_gene: TRBJ2-5
CDR3nt: TGTGCCAGCAGCCAAGATAGGTCCGCAGCTTTAGGGGAGACCCAGTACTTC
CDR3aa: CASSQDRSAALGETQYF

v_gene: TRBV7-9
abundance: few
d_gene: .
j_gene: TRBJ2-1
CDR3nt: TGTGCCAGCAGCTTAAACCCGAATGTCAATGAGCAGTTCTTC
CDR3aa: CASSLNPNVNEQFF

v_gene: TRBV27
abundance: .
d_gene: .
j_gene: TRBJ2-4
CDR3nt: TGTGCCAGCAGTCCCCGATGGGGCGAAATTCAGTACTTC
CDR3aa: CASSPRWGEIQYF

v_gene: TRBV7-2
abundance: .
d_gene: .
j_gene: TRBJ2-1
CDR3nt: TGTGCCAGCAGCTCCCCACGCGGGTGGGGCTCCTACAATGAGCAGTTCTTC
CDR3aa: CASSSPRGWGSYNEQFF

v_gene: TRBV29-1
abundance: .
d_gene: .
j_gene: TRBJ2-1
CDR3nt: TGCAGCGCCGACGCCGGGATTACCTACAATGAGCAGTTCTTC
CDR3aa: CSADAGITYNEQFF

v_gene: TRBV6-6
abundance: few
d_gene: .
j_gene: TRBJ2-7
CDR3nt: TGTGCCAGCAGTTACTCGCCTGGGGCTTATTACGAGCAGTACTTC
CDR3aa: CASSYSPGAYYEQYF

v_gene: TRBV5-5
abundance: .
d_gene: TRBD2
j_gene: TRBJ2-2
CDR3nt: TGTGCCAGCAGCTTGGTCCCCGGACTAGCCGCCGCGAACACCGGGGAGCTGTTTTTT
CDR3aa: CASSLVPGLAAANTGELFF

v_gene: TRBV7-8
abundance: many
d_gene: .
j_gene: TRBJ1-5
CDR3nt: TGTGCCAGCAGCTTAGCGGGATACAGGAGTAATCAGCCCCAGCATTTT
CDR3aa: CASSLAGYRSNQPQHF

v_gene: TRBV6-2/TRBV6-3
abundance: .
d_gene: TRBD1
j_gene: TRBJ1-2
CDR3nt: TGTGCCAGCAGTTACCAACGAACAGGGGGCGATTATGGCTACACCTTC
CDR3aa: CASSYQRTGGDYGYTF

v_gene: TRBV4-1
abundance: .
d_gene: .
j_gene: TRBJ1-1
CDR3nt: TGCGCCAGCAGCCAAAGACACGGTGAATTGAACACTGAAGCTTTCTTT
CDR3aa: CASSQRHGELNTEAFF

v_gene: TRBV4-1
abundance: .
d_gene: .
j_gene: TRBJ2-1
CDR3nt: TGCGCCAGCAGCCAAGATCCTTTGGCCCTGGGGCAGTTCTTC
CDR3aa: CASSQDPLALGQFF

v_gene: TRBV6-5
abundance: few
d_gene: TRBD2
j_gene: TRBJ2-1
CDR3nt: TGTGCCAGCAGGCGGGGGAGTTACAATGAGCAGTTCTTC
CDR3aa: CASRRGSYNEQFF

v_gene: TRBV27
abundance: .
d_gene: .
j_gene: TRBJ2-1
CDR3nt: TGTGCCAGCCGAGGTCCAGGTTACAATGAGCAGTTCTTC
CDR3aa: CASRGPGYNEQFF

v_gene: TRBV11-2
abundance: .
d_gene: .
j_gene: TRBJ2-2
CDR3nt: TGTGCCAGCAGCTTAGGCGCAAGCGGGGAGCTGTTTTTT
CDR3aa: CASSLGASGELFF

v_gene: TRBV27
abundance: few
d_gene: .
j_gene: TRBJ2-5
CDR3nt: TGTGCCAGCAGTTTTGGCACGGAGATGGGGACCCAGTACTTC
CDR3aa: CASSFGTEMGTQYF

v_gene: TRBV6-6
abundance: few
d_gene: .
j_gene: TRBJ1-4
CDR3nt: TGTGCCAGCAGTTACCTGATCGGGGAGGGCCTTAATGAAAAACTGTTTTTT
CDR3aa: CASSYLIGEGLNEKLFF

v_gene: TRBV19
abundance: .
d_gene: .
j_gene: TRBJ2-7
CDR3nt: TGTGCCAGTAGTTGGGCTAGGGAATCCTACGAGCAGTACTTC
CDR3aa: CASSWARESYEQYF

v_gene: TRBV28
abundance: many
d_gene: .
j_gene: TRBJ1-5
CDR3nt: TGTGCCAGCAGCCAGGGCACAGGCCCTTCGTATCAGCCCCAGCATTTT
CDR3aa: CASSQGTGPSYQPQHF

v_gene: TRBV4-1
abundance: few
d_gene: .
j_gene: TRBJ1-2
CDR3nt: TGCGCCAGCAGTCTTCACAGAGCTACTAACTATGGCTACACCTTC
CDR3aa: CASSLHRATNYGYTF

v_gene: TRBV4-1
abundance: .
d_gene: .
j_gene: TRBJ1-1
CDR3nt: TGCGCCAGCAGCCACCGGGACGGCCGCACTGAAGCTTTCTTT
CDR3aa: CASSHRDGRTEAFF